The sequence of this TCR beta chain was determined in a study of T cells of healthy individuals (dated 2018 in TCRdb). Relative to germline, V is 2 bases shorter and J is 8 bases shorter, with 21 bases between their ends. From the germline V gene, CDR1 is MNHNS and CDR2 is SASEGT. The CDR3 contains 16 residues, cysteine and phenylalanine counted. Only CDR3 DNA remains: 48 bases, in frame from the first base. With regard to this clonotype: There is no known antigen for this receptor. Base qualities were left out, and no much larger clone turns up one base away.

To prepare the library, 5' RACE was applied. The run used an Illumina MiSeq. The raw public data were reprocessed by TCRdb itself: fastp quality trimming at Q25, MiXCR clonotype calling, in-frame beta chains only. Entries that share a CDR3 protein sequence are merged under the most common genes and DNA. In this sample the table shows about 100,000 distinct CDR3 sequences, 15% to 20% of which occur a single time. The ten largest clones add up to roughly 6.2% of the sample. The clonotype was recovered from a human donor in good health. This sequence uses TRBV6-1 and TRBJ1-2; the D region possibly corresponds to TRBD1 (6 bases align). In nucleotides, the sequence is TGTGCCAGCAGTGAACGGGAGGCACAGGGTAGGAACGGCTACACCTTC. This codes for CASSEREAQGRNGYTF.